This T cell receptor beta chain was recorded in a study of CD8+ T cells in alopecia areata. Study-wide background: It was oral tofacitinib, at 5 to 10 mg twice daily, that treated patients received. Study-level findings and limits: Among the top 100, expanded CD8+ clones were significantly decreased by tofacitinib, as was scalp clonality. Clonality was higher in lesional than normal scalp, especially in alopecia totalis/universalis.

Extracted from the samples, RNA was reverse transcribed into cDNA to serve as the sequencing template. Libraries were prepared by immunoSEQ multiplex PCR; TCRdb keeps only in-frame clonotypes and omits some of them. Of some 200,000 clones in the sample, 50% to 60% are singletons; the top ten hold around 3%. A single count supports this clone. As yet, its antigen is unknown. Specified treatment: oral pan-JAK inhibitor, 5-10 mg twice daily. Punch biopsies of lesional scalp, plus peripheral blood, were taken from alopecia areata patients. Germline V gene data show CDR1 as SNHLY and CDR2 as FYNNEI. CDR3 length equals 14 residues. V shed 3 bases and J shed 0 bases, with 9 bases lying between them.

This chain joins TRBV2 and TRBJ2-7; no firm D call. This TCR derives from a human donor with alopecia areata. Here the sequenced sample was CD4+ T cells sorted from blood, taken at week 4, from a patient treated with tofacitinib. The CDR3 DNA is TGTGCCAGCAGTGAGGCCGCAAGCTCCTACGAGCAGTACTTC. It yields the protein CASSEAASSYEQYF.